This is a list of T cell receptor beta chains from one sample in a study of blood T cell repertoires in COVID-19. Libraries were prepared by immunoSEQ multiplex PCR; TCRdb keeps only in-frame clonotypes and omits some of them. The repertoire consists of 110,000 to 150,000 clones, with 86% occurring once and the leading ten covering about 4.4%. Sequenced: PBMCs or T cells enriched from blood (not recorded which). The receptors shown here come from a man aged 50 or older who had recovered from COVID-19. Each CDR3 is given with its conserved first and last residue. D genes are given only for firm matches. Size tells how often a clone was seen (once, few, many) or the class of an expanded clone, and some rows leave it out.

clone size,D gene,CDR3 length,J gene,V gene,CDR3 DNA,CDR3 protein
-,TRBD2,16,TRBJ2-1,TRBV24-1,TGTGCCACCAGTGATTTTCAGGGACTAGCCAACAATGAGCAGTTCTTC,CATSDFQGLANNEQFF
-,TRBD1,11,TRBJ1-2,TRBV20-1,TGCAGCCCGGGACAGTCTAATGGCTACACCTTC,CSPGQSNGYTF
-,-,15,TRBJ1-4,TRBV19,TGTGCCAGTAGTATATTTCGTCGGGGTAATGAAAAACTGTTTTTT,CASSIFRRGNEKLFF
-,-,16,TRBJ1-6,TRBV14,TGTGCCAGCAGCCAAGGGCGGGAGCGGTATAATTCACCCCTCCACTTT,CASSQGRERYNSPLHF
-,-,13,TRBJ1-5,TRBV30,TGTGCCTGGAGTGTATTTCAGGGACAGCCCCAGCATTTT,CAWSVFQGQPQHF
-,TRBD2,16,TRBJ2-4,TRBV3-1/TRBV3-2,TGTGCCAGCAGCCCCTGGACTAGCGGGAGTGGAAACATTCAGTACTTC,CASSPWTSGSGNIQYF
few,TRBD1,16,TRBJ1-4,TRBV9,TGTGCCAGCAGCGGACCCCCCGGGACAGGGAATGAAAAACTGTTTTTT,CASSGPPGTGNEKLFF
few,-,15,TRBJ1-2,TRBV11-2,TGTGCCAGCAGCTTTGACGGGGGGTCAAACTATGGCTACACCTTC,CASSFDGGSNYGYTF
-,TRBD1,14,TRBJ1-1,TRBV7-2,TGTGCCAGCAGCTGGGATACAGGGGGATCTGAAGCTTTCTTT,CASSWDTGGSEAFF
-,TRBD1,15,TRBJ1-5,TRBV5-6,TGTGCCAGCAGCTTCAGCGCCCGGGACAGAGGCCCCCTGTATTTT,CASSFSARDRGPLYF
-,-,14,TRBJ1-4,TRBV10-3,TGTGCCATCAGTGACTGGGGGCCTAATGAAAAACTGTTTTTT,CAISDWGPNEKLFF
-,TRBD1,16,TRBJ1-1,TRBV29-1,TGCAGCGTTGGTGGGACAGGGGGCGTAGGTAGCACTGAAGCTTTCTTT,CSVGGTGGVGSTEAFF
-,TRBD1,14,TRBJ1-2,TRBV2,TGTGCCAGCAGACCGGGACAGGGGAGGTATGGCTACACCTTC,CASRPGQGRYGYTF
few,-,16,TRBJ1-1,TRBV18,TGTGCCAGCTCACCAATGCTGGGGGGGGTAAGCACTGAAGCTTTCTTT,CASSPMLGGVSTEAFF
-,-,13,TRBJ1-5,TRBV15,TGTGCCACCAGCAGAGAACCGAGTCAGCCCCAGCATTTT,CATSREPSQPQHF
-,TRBD2,13,TRBJ2-7,TRBV6-6,TGTGCGATCCAGGCGGGAGAGGCCTACGAGCAGTACTTC,CAIQAGEAYEQYF
once,-,20,TRBJ2-2,TRBV4-1,TGCGCCAGCAGCCAAGAGGGGTATAGGGGCGGGACAGCTTACACCGGGGAGCTGTTTTTT,CASSQEGYRGGTAYTGELFF
once,TRBD1,16,TRBJ2-1,TRBV5-1,TGCGCCAGCAGGGCAGGGGGCTTGGGGGAATACAATGAGCAGTTCTTC,CASRAGGLGEYNEQFF
-,TRBD2,18,TRBJ2-3,TRBV3-1/TRBV3-2,TGTGCCAGCAGCCATAAGGGGACTAACAGATTCAGCACAGATACGCAGTATTTT,CASSHKGTNRFSTDTQYF
once,TRBD1,18,TRBJ2-1,TRBV4-1,TGCGCCAGCAGCCGTGGACAGGGTAGTACGGGCTCCTACAATGAGCAGTTCTTC,CASSRGQGSTGSYNEQFF
few,TRBD2,14,TRBJ2-2,TRBV7-2,TGTGCCAGCAGCTTAGATGCGGGAGCCGGGGAGCTGTTTTTT,CASSLDAGAGELFF
-,-,13,TRBJ2-3,TRBV2,TGTGCCACGAACGGGTTTCTCACAGATACGCAGTATTTT,CATNGFLTDTQYF
few,TRBD1,18,TRBJ1-2,TRBV28,TGTGCCAGCAGTTCCCAGACAGGGGGCACCATAGCTAACTATGGCTACACCTTC,CASSSQTGGTIANYGYTF
once,TRBD1,13,TRBJ1-6,TRBV28,TGTGCCAGCGGGACAGTTCACAATTCACCCCTCCACTTT,CASGTVHNSPLHF
-,TRBD1,14,TRBJ1-5,TRBV6-5,TGTGCCAGCAGAACGACAGGGAACAATCAGCCCCAGCATTTT,CASRTTGNNQPQHF
-,TRBD2,16,TRBJ2-1,TRBV9,TGTGCCAGCAGCGGACTAGCGGGAGGGCCATACAATGAGCAGTTCTTC,CASSGLAGGPYNEQFF
-,TRBD2,14,TRBJ2-7,TRBV28,TGTGCCAGCACCATGCGGGGGGGATCGGTCGAGCAGTACTTC,CASTMRGGSVEQYF
-,TRBD2,16,TRBJ2-4,TRBV7-2,TGTGCCAGCAGCTTACGGTGGGGAGGGGCCAAAAACATTCAGTACTTC,CASSLRWGGAKNIQYF
-,TRBD1,15,TRBJ1-2,TRBV9,TGTGCCAGCAGCCCCCGGACAGGGGCGGAATATGGCTACACCTTC,CASSPRTGAEYGYTF
-,TRBD1,19,TRBJ1-5,TRBV2,TGTGCCAGCAGTGGAAGACAGGGGTCGCTAAGCTATAGCAATCAGCCCCAGCATTTT,CASSGRQGSLSYSNQPQHF
-,TRBD1,15,TRBJ2-1,TRBV7-8,TGTGCCAGCAGCCCGCTCGGGACAGGGGACAATGAGCAGTTCTTC,CASSPLGTGDNEQFF
-,-,14,TRBJ2-2,TRBV9,TGTGCCAGCGAGGGGGGGCCGAACACCGGGGAGCTGTTTTTT,CASEGGPNTGELFF
-,-,13,TRBJ2-5,TRBV7-7,TGTGCCAGCAGCCCTACAGGGATAGAGACCCAGTACTTC,CASSPTGIETQYF
-,-,15,TRBJ1-6,TRBV5-1,TGCGCCAGCAGCACAGAGACAGGTACTGGGTCACCCCTCCACTTT,CASSTETGTGSPLHF
few,-,13,TRBJ1-3,TRBV19,TGTGCCAGCCACAGTAGCTCTGGAAACACCATATATTTT,CASHSSSGNTIYF
-,TRBD1,16,TRBJ1-2,TRBV30,TGTGCCTGGAGTGTACCGGGACAGGGTATATCGGGCGGCTACACCTTC,CAWSVPGQGISGGYTF
-,-,16,TRBJ1-1,TRBV21-1,TGTGCCAGCAGCACTTCCGGGACAGGGATGAACACTGAAGCTTTCTTT,CASSTSGTGMNTEAFF
-,TRBD1,14,TRBJ2-5,TRBV9,TGTGCCAGCAGTCAGACAGGGGGACAAGAGACCCAGTACTTC,CASSQTGGQETQYF
-,TRBD2,17,TRBJ2-3,TRBV5-1,TGCGCCAGCAGCGTAATCGGGACTAGCGGGAGCACAGATACGCAGTATTTT,CASSVIGTSGSTDTQYF